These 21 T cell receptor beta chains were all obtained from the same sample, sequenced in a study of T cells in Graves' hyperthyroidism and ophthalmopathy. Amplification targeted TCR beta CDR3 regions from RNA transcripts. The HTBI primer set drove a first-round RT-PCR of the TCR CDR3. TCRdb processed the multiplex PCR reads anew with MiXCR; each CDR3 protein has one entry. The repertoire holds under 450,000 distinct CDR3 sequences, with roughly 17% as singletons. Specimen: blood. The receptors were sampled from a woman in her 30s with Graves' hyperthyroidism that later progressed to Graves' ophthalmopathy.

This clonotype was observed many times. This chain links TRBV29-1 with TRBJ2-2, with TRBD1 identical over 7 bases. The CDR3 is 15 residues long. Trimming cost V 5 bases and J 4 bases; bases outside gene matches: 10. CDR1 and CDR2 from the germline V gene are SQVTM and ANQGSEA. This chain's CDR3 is CSVPPTGIGTGELFF. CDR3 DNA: TGCAGCGTTCCCCCGACAGGGATCGGCACCGGGGAGCTGTTTTTT.

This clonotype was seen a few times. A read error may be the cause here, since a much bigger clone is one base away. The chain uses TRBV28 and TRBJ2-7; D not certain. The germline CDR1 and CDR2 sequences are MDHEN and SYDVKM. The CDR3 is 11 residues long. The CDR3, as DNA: TGTGCCGGCAGTCGTAGCCACGAGCAGTACTTC. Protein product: CAGSRSHEQYF. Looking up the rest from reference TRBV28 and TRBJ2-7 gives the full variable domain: DVKVTQSSRYLVKRTGEKVFLECVQDMDHENMFWYRQDPGLGLRLIYFSYDVKMKEKGDIPEGYSVSREKKERFSLILESASTNQTSMYLCAGSRSHEQYFGPGTRLTVT.

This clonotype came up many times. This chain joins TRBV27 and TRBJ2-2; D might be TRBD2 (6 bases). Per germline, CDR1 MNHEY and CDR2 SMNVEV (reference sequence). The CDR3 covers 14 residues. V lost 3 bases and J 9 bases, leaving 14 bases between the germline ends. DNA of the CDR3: TGTGCCAGCAGTTTTTATCCGGAGGGGCGGGAGCTGTTTTTT. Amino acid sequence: CASSFYPEGRELFF.

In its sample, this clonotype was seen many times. The CDR3 bases are TGTGCCAGCAGACGCGACAGGATTTACACAGATACGCAGTATTTT. Translated: CASRRDRIYTDTQYF. The chain is built from TRBV12-3 or TRBV12-4 and TRBJ2-3, with D tentatively TRBD1 (6 bases). This CDR3 contains 15 residues. The V and J ends lost 6 bases and 2 bases respectively, with 15 bases between them.

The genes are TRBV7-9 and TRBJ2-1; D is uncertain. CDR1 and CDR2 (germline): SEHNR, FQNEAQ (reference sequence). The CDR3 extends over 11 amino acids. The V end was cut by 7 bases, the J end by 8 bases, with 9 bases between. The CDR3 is CASIEIHEQFF. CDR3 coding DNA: TGTGCCAGCATCGAGATCCATGAGCAGTTCTTC.

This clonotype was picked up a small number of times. CDR3 coding DNA: TGTGCCAGCAGTGAACCCGCGGGCTATGGCTACACCTTC. Its protein product is CASSEPAGYGYTF. The rearrangement joins TRBV25-1 to TRBJ1-2; D gene uncertain. The germline CDR1 and CDR2 sequences are MGHDK and SYGVNS. The CDR3 extends over 13 amino acids. The V and J ends lost 2 bases and 4 bases respectively, with 8 bases between them.

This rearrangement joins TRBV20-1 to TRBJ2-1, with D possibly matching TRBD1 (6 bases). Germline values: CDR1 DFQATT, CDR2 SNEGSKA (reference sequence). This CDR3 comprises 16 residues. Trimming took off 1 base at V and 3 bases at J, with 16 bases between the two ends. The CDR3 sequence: CSARGHRDPHYNEQFF. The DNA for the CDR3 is TGCAGTGCTAGAGGTCACAGGGACCCCCACTACAATGAGCAGTTCTTC.

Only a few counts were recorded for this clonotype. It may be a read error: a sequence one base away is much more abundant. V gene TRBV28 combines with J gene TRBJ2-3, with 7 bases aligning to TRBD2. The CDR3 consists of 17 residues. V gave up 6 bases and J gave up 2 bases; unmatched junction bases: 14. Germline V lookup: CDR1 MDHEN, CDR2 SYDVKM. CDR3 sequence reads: CASSASGKAGDTDTQYF. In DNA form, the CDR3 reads TGTGCCAGCAGCGCCAGCGGGAAGGCCGGGGACACAGATACGCAGTATTTT.

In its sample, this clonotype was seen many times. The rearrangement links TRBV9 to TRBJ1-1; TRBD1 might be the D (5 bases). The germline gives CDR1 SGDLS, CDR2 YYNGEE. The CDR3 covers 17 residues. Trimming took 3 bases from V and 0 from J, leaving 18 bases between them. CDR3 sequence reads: CASSEESGRGMNTEAFF. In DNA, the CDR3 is TGTGCCAGCAGCGAAGAGTCAGGGAGGGGTATGAACACTGAAGCTTTCTTT.

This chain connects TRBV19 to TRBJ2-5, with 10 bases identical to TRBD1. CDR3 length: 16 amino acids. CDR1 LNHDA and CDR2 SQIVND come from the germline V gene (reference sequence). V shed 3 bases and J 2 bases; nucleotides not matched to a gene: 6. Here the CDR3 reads CASSIRGQGIQETQYF. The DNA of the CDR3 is TGTGCCAGTAGTATCCGGGGACAGGGGATACAAGAGACCCAGTACTTC.

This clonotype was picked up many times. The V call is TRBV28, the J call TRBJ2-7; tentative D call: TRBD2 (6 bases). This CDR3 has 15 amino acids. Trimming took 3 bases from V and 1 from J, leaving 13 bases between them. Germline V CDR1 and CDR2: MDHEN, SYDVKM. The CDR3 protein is CASSFAAGPSYEQYF. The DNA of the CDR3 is TGTGCCAGCAGTTTTGCGGCGGGACCATCCTACGAGCAGTACTTC. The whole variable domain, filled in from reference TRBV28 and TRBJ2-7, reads DVKVTQSSRYLVKRTGEKVFLECVQDMDHENMFWYRQDPGLGLRLIYFSYDVKMKEKGDIPEGYSVSREKKERFSLILESASTNQTSMYLCASSFAAGPSYEQYFGPGTRLTVT.

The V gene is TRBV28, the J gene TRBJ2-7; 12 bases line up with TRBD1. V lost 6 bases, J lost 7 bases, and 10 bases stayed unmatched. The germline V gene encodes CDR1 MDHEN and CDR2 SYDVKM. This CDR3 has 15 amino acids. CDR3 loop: CASRPGTGGRGEQYF. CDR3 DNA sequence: TGTGCCAGCAGACCCGGGACAGGGGGCAGAGGAGAGCAGTACTTC.

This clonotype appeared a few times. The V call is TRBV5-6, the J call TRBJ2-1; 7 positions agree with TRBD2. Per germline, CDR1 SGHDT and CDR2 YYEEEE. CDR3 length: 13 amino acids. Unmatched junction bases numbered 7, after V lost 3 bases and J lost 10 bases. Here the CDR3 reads CASSWGGPGEQFF. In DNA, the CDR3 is TGTGCCAGCAGCTGGGGAGGGCCCGGGGAGCAGTTCTTC.

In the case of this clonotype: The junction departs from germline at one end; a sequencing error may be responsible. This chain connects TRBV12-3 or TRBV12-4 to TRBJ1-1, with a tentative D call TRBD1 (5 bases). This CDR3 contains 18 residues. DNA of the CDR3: TGTGCCAGCAGTCTAGCCCCCATTATCCAGGGAGGGAACACTGAAGCTTTCTTT. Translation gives CASSLAPIIQGGNTEAFF.

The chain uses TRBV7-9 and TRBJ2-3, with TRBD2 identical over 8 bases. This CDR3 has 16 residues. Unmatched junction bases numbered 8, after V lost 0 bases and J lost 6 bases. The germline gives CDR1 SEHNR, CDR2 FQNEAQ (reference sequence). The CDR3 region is CASSLAPTGGPDTQYF. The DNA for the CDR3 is TGTGCCAGCAGCTTAGCCCCAACGGGAGGGCCTGATACGCAGTATTTT. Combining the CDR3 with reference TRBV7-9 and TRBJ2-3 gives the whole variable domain DTGVSQNPRHKITKRGQNVTFRCDPISEHNRLYWYRQTLGQGPEFLTYFQNEAQLEKSRLLSDRFSAERPKGSFSTLEIQRTEQGDSAMYLCASSLAPTGGPDTQYFGPGTRLTVL.

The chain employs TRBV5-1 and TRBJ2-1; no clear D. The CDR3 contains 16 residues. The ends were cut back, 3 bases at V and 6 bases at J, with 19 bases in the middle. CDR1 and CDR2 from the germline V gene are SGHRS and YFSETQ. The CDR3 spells CASSSTPGSGSNEQFF. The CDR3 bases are TGCGCCAGCAGCTCAACCCCGGGTTCTGGGTCCAATGAGCAGTTCTTC.

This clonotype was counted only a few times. The CDR3 sequence: CSVVYGLEVDIQYF. CDR3 sequence (DNA): TGCAGCGTTGTCTACGGACTCGAGGTAGACATTCAGTACTTC. The V gene is TRBV29-1, the J gene TRBJ2-4, with D possibly TRBD2 on 5 matching bases. The CDR3 runs 14 residues. Trimming stripped 4 bases from V and 8 bases from J, with 18 bases between. The germline CDR1 and CDR2 sequences are SQVTM and ANQGSEA.

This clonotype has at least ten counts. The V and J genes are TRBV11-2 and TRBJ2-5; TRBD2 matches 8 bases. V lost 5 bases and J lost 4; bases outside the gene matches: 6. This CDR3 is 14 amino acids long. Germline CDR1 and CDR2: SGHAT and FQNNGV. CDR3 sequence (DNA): TGTGCCAGCAGCGAATTAGCGGGATTAGAGACCCAGTACTTC. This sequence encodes CASSELAGLETQYF.

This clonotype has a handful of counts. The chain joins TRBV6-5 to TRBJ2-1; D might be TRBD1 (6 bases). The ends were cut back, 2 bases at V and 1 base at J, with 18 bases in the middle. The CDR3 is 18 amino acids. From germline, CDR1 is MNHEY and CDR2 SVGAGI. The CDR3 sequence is CASSYGVPDRLSYNEQFF. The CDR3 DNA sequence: TGTGCCAGCAGTTACGGGGTCCCCGACAGGTTATCCTACAATGAGCAGTTCTTC.

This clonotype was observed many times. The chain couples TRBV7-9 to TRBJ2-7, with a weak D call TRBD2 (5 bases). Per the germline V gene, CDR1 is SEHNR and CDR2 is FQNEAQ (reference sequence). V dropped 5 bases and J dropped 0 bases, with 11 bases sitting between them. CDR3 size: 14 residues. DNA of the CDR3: TGTGCCAGCAGCCCCGTGGGGAGCTCCTACGAGCAGTACTTC. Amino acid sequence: CASSPVGSSYEQYF.

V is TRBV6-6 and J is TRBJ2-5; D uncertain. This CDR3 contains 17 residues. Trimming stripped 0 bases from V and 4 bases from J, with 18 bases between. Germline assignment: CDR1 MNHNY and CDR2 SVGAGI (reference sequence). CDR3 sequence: CASSYSAAGTTRETQYF. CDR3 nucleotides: TGTGCCAGCAGTTACTCAGCCGCAGGTACCACTCGAGAGACCCAGTACTTC.